These 26 T cell receptor beta chains originate from one sample sequenced in a study of vaccination and CD4 T cells after COVID-19. No cognate antigen is known for these TCRs. Sequencing of DNA taken from cultured CD4+ T cells relied on the Oncomine TCR Beta short-read assay. Each CDR3 protein gets one entry after TCRdb re-called the PCR reads with MiXCR. This sample has about 21,000 distinct CDR3 sequences, with approximately 50% found just once. The treatment denotes: roughly 11-day PBMC culture with coronavirus spike peptide pools or control peptides (ViraFEST assay). Source material: CD4+ T cells from blood, cultured in vitro. The receptors here all came from a human donor who had recovered from COVID-19.

V usage is TRBV6-5 and J usage is TRBJ2-5; D could derive from TRBD1 or TRBD2 (5 bases each). Germline V gene data show CDR1 as MNHEY and CDR2 as SVGAGI. V dropped 7 bases and J dropped 3 bases, with 24 bases sitting between them. This CDR3 is 17 amino acids long. The CDR3 is CASNYGTGARQKETQYF. CDR3 nucleotide sequence: TGTGCCAGCAATTATGGGACCGGCGCACGTCAAAAAGAGACCCAGTACTTC.

The rearrangement links TRBV6-1 to TRBJ1-6; D possibly corresponds to TRBD1 (5 bases). The CDR3 loop spans 15 amino acids. CDR1 and CDR2 (germline): MNHNS, SASEGT. Trimming removed 2 bases from V and 8 bases from J, with 13 bases in between. The CDR3 is CASSESGGGDSPLHF. CDR3 sequence (DNA): TGTGCCAGCAGTGAATCCGGAGGAGGGGATTCACCCCTCCACTTT.

The chain recombines TRBV20-1 with TRBJ2-1, with TRBD2 as a possible D gene (5 bases). CDR1 and CDR2 (germline): DFQATT, SNEGSKA (reference sequence). With 5 bases removed from V and 8 bases from J, the gap between germline ends came to 19 bases. This CDR3 is built from 14 residues. CDR3 sequence (DNA): TGCAGTGCTTTACCAGCCGGGAACCAACATGAGCAGTTCTTC. It translates to CSALPAGNQHEQFF.

The chain is built from TRBV15 and TRBJ1-4, with TRBD1 as a possible D gene (6 bases). Germline assignment: CDR1 LNHNV and CDR2 YYDKDF (reference sequence). The CDR3 has 14 amino acids. The ends were cut back, 0 bases at V and 14 bases at J, with 16 bases in the middle. The CDR3 loop is CATSREGGGGGLFF. Written as DNA, the CDR3 is TGTGCCACCAGCAGAGAAGGGGGGGGAGGTGGTCTGTTTTTT.

The CDR3: CASSLRTLLGYTF. CDR3 coding DNA: TGTGCCAGCAGTTTACGGACCCTCCTGGGCTACACCTTC. The chain has TRBV12-3 or TRBV12-4 and TRBJ1-2; no reliable D call. The CDR3 is 13 residues long. Trimming cost V 2 bases and J 8 bases, with 12 bases left between them.

V and J are TRBV7-2 and TRBJ2-5, with D tentatively TRBD2 (7 bases). Deletions cut 4 bases from V and 4 bases from J, with 13 bases between. The CDR3 consists of 14 residues. The germline gives CDR1 SGHTA, CDR2 FQGNSA. The CDR3 DNA reads as TGTGCCAGCAGCTGGGGGAGGGGGTTAGAGACCCAGTACTTC. It is translated as CASSWGRGLETQYF.

There are a few counts of this clonotype. CDR3 region: CASSFRTGGYGYTF. CDR3 DNA sequence: TGTGCCAGTAGTTTCAGGACAGGGGGCTATGGCTACACCTTC. The V gene is TRBV19, the J gene TRBJ1-2; 10 bases are a match to TRBD1. This CDR3 is 14 amino acids long. Germline-derived CDR1 and CDR2 are LNHDA and SQIVND (reference sequence). Trimming took 5 bases from V and 4 from J; bases not matched to a gene: 4.

This sequence joins TRBV7-9 and TRBJ2-3; TRBD2 might be the D (6 bases). This CDR3 has 15 residues. V was shortened by 4 bases and J by 4 bases, with 15 bases between the two germline ends. CDR1 and CDR2 (germline): SEHNR, FQNEAQ (reference sequence). Here the CDR3 DNA reads TGTGCCAGCAGCTACGGCGGGATGGGCTCAGATACGCAGTATTTT. Residues: CASSYGGMGSDTQYF. Full variable domain (missing parts from reference TRBV7-9 and TRBJ2-3): DTGVSQNPRHKITKRGQNVTFRCDPISEHNRLYWYRQTLGQGPEFLTYFQNEAQLEKSRLLSDRFSAERPKGSFSTLEIQRTEQGDSAMYLCASSYGGMGSDTQYFGPGTRLTVL.

This sequence joins TRBV10-3 and TRBJ1-1; perhaps TRBD1 as D (5 bases). Per the germline V gene, CDR1 is ENHRY and CDR2 is SYGVKD. This CDR3 spans 15 amino acids. Deletions cut 5 bases from V and 8 bases from J, with 21 bases between. The chain's CDR3 is CAISPAGGEATEAFF. For the CDR3, the DNA is TGTGCCATCAGTCCGGCTGGGGGTGAAGCTACAGAAGCTTTCTTT.

The rearrangement uses TRBV11-3 and TRBJ2-3; TRBD1 matches at 7 bases. This CDR3 is built from 14 residues. Unmatched junction bases numbered 1, after V lost 1 base and J lost 3 bases. Per germline, CDR1 SGHNT and CDR2 YENEEA. DNA for the CDR3: TGTGCCAGCAGCTTAGGCAGGGGGACAGATACGCAGTATTTT. Translation: CASSLGRGTDTQYF.

The CDR3 sequence is CASSIGQGSYTEAFF. CDR3 nucleotide sequence: TGTGCCAGTAGTATAGGACAGGGATCGTACACTGAAGCTTTCTTT. The chain has TRBV19 and TRBJ1-1; 7 nucleotides line up with TRBD1. The CDR3 consists of 15 residues. V lost 1 base and J lost 3; bases outside the gene matches: 5. Germline V gives CDR1 LNHDA, CDR2 SQIVND (reference sequence).

CDR3 residues: CASSLSQGVTEAFF. The DNA for the CDR3 is TGTGCCAGCAGTTTATCACAGGGCGTCACTGAAGCTTTCTTT. J is TRBJ1-1 and V is TRBV27; tentatively, D is TRBD1 (6 bases). Germline assignment: CDR1 MNHEY and CDR2 SMNVEV (reference sequence). The CDR3 runs 14 residues. Trimming shortened V by 0 bases and J by 4 bases, and 9 bases separated the two germline ends.

V and J are TRBV27 and TRBJ1-2; D remains unclear. The V end lost 1 base, the J end lost 5 bases, and 23 bases lay between the germline ends. The CDR3 is 18 amino acids. In germline, CDR1 is MNHEY, CDR2 SMNVEV (reference sequence). CDR3 in DNA: TGTGCCAGCAGTTTATGTAGGGCGACTCGAAGCTGGGGTTATGGCTACACCTTC. Translating it yields CASSLCRATRSWGYGYTF.

This chain joins TRBV7-2 and TRBJ2-3; TRBD2 matches 11 bases. Germline V gene lookup returns CDR1 SGHTA and CDR2 FQGNSA. After removal of 4 bases from V and 0 bases from J, the junction contained 6 bases not matched to a gene. This CDR3 is 17 amino acids long. CDR3: CASSSWTSGPSTDTQYF. The CDR3 DNA is TGTGCCAGCAGCTCCTGGACTAGCGGGCCCAGCACAGATACGCAGTATTTT.

The rearrangement links TRBV6-2 or TRBV6-3 to TRBJ1-5; D is unclear. The V end lost 7 bases, the J end lost 2 bases, and 9 bases lay between the germline ends. CDR1 and CDR2 from the germline V gene are MNHEY and SVGEGT. The CDR3 is made up of 13 amino acids. The CDR3 bases are TGTGCCAGCACTTCCTCGGGCAATCAGCCCCAGCATTTT. This codes for CASTSSGNQPQHF.

This clonotype was seen a handful of times. V usage is TRBV24-1 and J usage is TRBJ2-3; D is perhaps TRBD2 (5 bases). The CDR3 covers 14 residues. V was pared by 4 bases and J by 2 bases, with 9 bases between. The germline V gene encodes CDR1 KGHDR and CDR2 SFDVKD. This CDR3 is CATSDSDFTDTQYF. The CDR3 coding sequence is TGTGCCACCAGTGACTCGGACTTCACAGATACGCAGTATTTT.

V is TRBV2 and J is TRBJ1-1, with 8 nucleotides matching TRBD1. CDR3 length equals 13 residues. Germline V gene sequence: CDR1 SNHLY, CDR2 FYNNEI. V trimming: 6 bases; J trimming: 5 bases; junction bases outside the gene matches: 5. As DNA, the CDR3 is TGTGCCAGCAGAGACAGGGGACAAACTGAAGCTTTCTTT. Amino acid sequence: CASRDRGQTEAFF.

This clonotype showed up just once. The V and J genes are TRBV19 and TRBJ2-3, with 16 bases fitting TRBD2. Germline lookup yields CDR1 LNHDA and CDR2 SQIVND (reference sequence). This CDR3 region has 19 residues. Trimming at V came to 5 bases and at J to 0 bases, leaving 8 bases not matched to a gene. This CDR3 reads CASSGGLAGGHPSTDTQYF. The CDR3 region has the DNA TGTGCCAGTAGTGGGGGACTAGCGGGGGGGCACCCTAGCACAGATACGCAGTATTTT.

The chain employs TRBV11-2 and TRBJ1-1; TRBD1 is a possible D gene (5 bases). Trimming shortened V by 7 bases and J by 4 bases, and 34 bases separated the two germline ends. Per germline, CDR1 SGHAT and CDR2 FQNNGV. The length of the CDR3 is 20 residues. CDR3: CASTSLAGKGSLGKGTEAFF. The CDR3 coding sequence is TGTGCCAGCACCTCATTGGCAGGGAAAGGAAGTCTTGGAAAGGGCACTGAAGCTTTCTTT.

The chain recombines TRBV29-1 with TRBJ1-1; possible D gene TRBD1, 6 bases. This CDR3 is 14 amino acids long. The ends were cut back, 7 bases at V and 1 base at J, with 16 bases in the middle. Germline assignment: CDR1 SQVTM and CDR2 ANQGSEA. The CDR3 sequence is CSGHEGHQNTEAFF. The DNA for the CDR3 is TGCAGCGGTCATGAGGGACACCAGAACACTGAAGCTTTCTTT.

The V and J genes are TRBV11-2 and TRBJ1-1; possible D gene TRBD1, 6 bases. This CDR3 is 14 amino acids long. Germline V CDR1 and CDR2: SGHAT, FQNNGV. Trimming cost V 1 base and J 0 bases, with 6 bases left between them. The CDR3 nucleotides read TGTGCCAGCAGCTTAGGACAGGTGAACACTGAAGCTTTCTTT. This encodes CASSLGQVNTEAFF.

The chain is built from TRBV24-1 and TRBJ2-7, with D perhaps matching TRBD2 (6 bases). The CDR3 contains 14 residues. Trimming stripped 3 bases from V and 5 bases from J, with 13 bases between. Germline V gene data show CDR1 as KGHDR and CDR2 as SFDVKD. The CDR3 bases are TGTGCCACCAGTGATCGGGTACGGGGGAACGAGCAGTACTTC. Protein product: CATSDRVRGNEQYF.

In DNA form, the CDR3 reads TGTGCCAGCACCGACAACACTGAAGCTTTCTTT. It encodes CASTDNTEAFF. The chain carries TRBV12-3 or TRBV12-4 and TRBJ1-1; no definite D call. The CDR3 is 11 amino acids. The V and J ends lost 7 bases and 2 bases respectively, with 5 bases between them.

The genes are TRBV29-1 and TRBJ2-2, with 7 bases lining up with TRBD1. Looked up from germline, CDR1 is SQVTM and CDR2 is ANQGSEA. With V trimmed by 7 bases and J by 7 bases, 3 bases remained unmatched. The CDR3 totals 11 residues. CDR3 residues: CSAAGGGELFF. In DNA form, the CDR3 reads TGCAGCGCTGCAGGGGGCGGGGAGCTGTTTTTT.

This clonotype came up once. The chain has TRBV27 and TRBJ1-2; 8 nucleotides line up with TRBD1. V shed 6 bases, J shed 12 bases, and the junction held 15 bases outside the gene matches. The germline V gene has CDR1 MNHEY and CDR2 SMNVEV (reference sequence). The CDR3 is made up of 14 amino acids. CDR3 DNA: TGTGCCAGCAGGAGCAGGGGGCACATAGGGGGCCACACCTTC. It encodes CASRSRGHIGGHTF.

The chain carries TRBV2 and TRBJ1-6; D ambiguous. The CDR3 runs 14 residues. The V end lost 5 bases, the J end lost 4 bases, and 9 bases lay between the germline ends. Per the germline V gene, CDR1 is SNHLY and CDR2 is FYNNEI. CDR3 nucleotide sequence: TGTGCCAGCAGTTTGACACCTTATAATTCACCCCTCCACTTT. Protein product: CASSLTPYNSPLHF.